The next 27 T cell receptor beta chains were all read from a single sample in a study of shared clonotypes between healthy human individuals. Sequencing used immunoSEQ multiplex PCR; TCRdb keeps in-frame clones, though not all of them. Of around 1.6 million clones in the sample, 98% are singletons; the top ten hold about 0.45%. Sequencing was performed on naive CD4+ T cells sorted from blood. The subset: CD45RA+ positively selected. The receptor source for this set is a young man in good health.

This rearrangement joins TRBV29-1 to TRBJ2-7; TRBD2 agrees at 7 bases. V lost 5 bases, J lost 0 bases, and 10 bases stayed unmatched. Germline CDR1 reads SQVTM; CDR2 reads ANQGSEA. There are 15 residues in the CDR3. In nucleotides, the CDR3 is TGCAGCGTTATTCCCCGGAGCGGGACCTCCTACGAGCAGTACTTC. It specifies CSVIPRSGTSYEQYF.

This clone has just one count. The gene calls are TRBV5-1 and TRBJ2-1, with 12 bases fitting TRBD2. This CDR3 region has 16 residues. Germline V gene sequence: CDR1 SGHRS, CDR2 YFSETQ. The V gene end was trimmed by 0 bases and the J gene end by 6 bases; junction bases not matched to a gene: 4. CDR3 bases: TGCGCCAGCAGCTTGGGGCTGACTAGCGGGAGCAATGAGCAGTTCTTC. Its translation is CASSLGLTSGSNEQFF.

For the CDR3, the DNA is TGTGCCAGCTCAAAGATGGATCAGCCCCAGCATTTT. Translation: CASSKMDQPQHF. The chain carries TRBV18 and TRBJ1-5; D remains unclear. The V and J ends lost 5 bases and 5 bases respectively, with 7 bases between them. This CDR3 is 12 amino acids long. Germline V CDR1 and CDR2: KGHSH, LQKENI.

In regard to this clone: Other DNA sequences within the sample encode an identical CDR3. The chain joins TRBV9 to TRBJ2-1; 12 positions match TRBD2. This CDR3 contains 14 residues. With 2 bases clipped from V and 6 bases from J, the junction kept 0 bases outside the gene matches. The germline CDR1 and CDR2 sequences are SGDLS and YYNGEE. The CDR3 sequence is CASSVTSGSNEQFF. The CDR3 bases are TGTGCCAGCAGCGTGACTAGCGGGAGCAATGAGCAGTTCTTC.

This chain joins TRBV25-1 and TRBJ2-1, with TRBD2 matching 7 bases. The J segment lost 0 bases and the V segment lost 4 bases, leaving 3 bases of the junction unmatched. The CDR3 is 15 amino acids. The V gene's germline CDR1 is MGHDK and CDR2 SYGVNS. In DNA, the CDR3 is TGTGCCAGCAGTGCGGCGGGAGCCTCCTACAATGAGCAGTTCTTC. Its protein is CASSAAGASYNEQFF.

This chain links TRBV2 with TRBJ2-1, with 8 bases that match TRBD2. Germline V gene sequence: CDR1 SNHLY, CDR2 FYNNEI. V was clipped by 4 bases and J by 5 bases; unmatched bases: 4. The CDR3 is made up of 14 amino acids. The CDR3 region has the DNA TGTGCCAGCAGTGGCGGGAGGAGCAACAATGAGCAGTTCTTC. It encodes CASSGGRSNNEQFF.

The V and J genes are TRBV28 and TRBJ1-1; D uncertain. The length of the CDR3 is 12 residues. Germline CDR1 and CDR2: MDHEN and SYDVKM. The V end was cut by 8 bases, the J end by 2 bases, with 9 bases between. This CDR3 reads CASAMENTEAFF. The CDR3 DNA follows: TGTGCCAGCGCGATGGAAAACACTGAAGCTTTCTTT.

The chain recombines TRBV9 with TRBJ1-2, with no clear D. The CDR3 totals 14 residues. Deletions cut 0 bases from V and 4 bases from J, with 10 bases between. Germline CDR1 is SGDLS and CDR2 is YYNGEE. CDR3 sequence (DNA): TGTGCCAGCAGCGTAGCTATTCATTTCTATGGCTACACCTTC. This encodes CASSVAIHFYGYTF.

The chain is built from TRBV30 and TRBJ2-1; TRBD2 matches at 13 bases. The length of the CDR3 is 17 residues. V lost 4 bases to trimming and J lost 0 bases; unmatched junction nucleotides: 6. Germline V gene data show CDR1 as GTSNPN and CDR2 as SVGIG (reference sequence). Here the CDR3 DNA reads TGTGCCTGGATCGGGACTAGCGGGACCCACTCCTACAATGAGCAGTTCTTC. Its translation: CAWIGTSGTHSYNEQFF.

This chain's CDR3 is CASSLEGVYEKLFF. CDR3 nucleotide sequence: TGCGCCAGCAGCTTGGAAGGGGTGTATGAAAAACTGTTTTTT. V usage is TRBV5-1 and J usage is TRBJ1-4; TRBD1 is a possible D gene (5 bases). V dropped 0 bases and J dropped 6 bases, with 9 bases sitting between them. There are 14 residues in the CDR3. Per germline, CDR1 SGHRS and CDR2 YFSETQ.

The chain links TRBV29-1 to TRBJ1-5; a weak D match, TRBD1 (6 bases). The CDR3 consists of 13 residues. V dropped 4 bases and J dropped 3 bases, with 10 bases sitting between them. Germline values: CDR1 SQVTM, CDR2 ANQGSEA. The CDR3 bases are TGCAGCGTTGTTGGACAGAACAATCAGCCCCAGCATTTT. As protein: CSVVGQNNQPQHF.

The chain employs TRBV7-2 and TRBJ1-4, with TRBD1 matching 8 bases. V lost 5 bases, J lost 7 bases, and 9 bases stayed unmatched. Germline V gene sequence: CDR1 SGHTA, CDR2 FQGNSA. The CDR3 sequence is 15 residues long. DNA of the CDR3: TGTGCCAGCAGCATAGACAGGGGTTTGTCTGAAAAACTGTTTTTT. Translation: CASSIDRGLSEKLFF.

The chain's CDR3 is CASSLRSGLVYEQYF. Written as DNA, the CDR3 is TGTGCCAGCAGCTTAAGGTCGGGGCTGGTCTACGAGCAGTACTTC. The genes are TRBV7-8 and TRBJ2-7, with D perhaps assigned TRBD1 or TRBD2 (5 bases each). The CDR3 length is 15 residues. Trimming removed 2 bases from V and 3 bases from J, with 14 bases in between. Germline CDR1 SGHVS, CDR2 FQNEAQ.

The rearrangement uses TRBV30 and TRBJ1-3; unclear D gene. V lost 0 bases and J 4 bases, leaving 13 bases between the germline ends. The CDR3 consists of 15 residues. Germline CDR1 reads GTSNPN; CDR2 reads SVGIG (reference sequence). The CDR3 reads CAWSVKASGGNTIYF. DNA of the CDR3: TGTGCCTGGAGTGTAAAGGCCTCCGGCGGAAACACCATATATTTT. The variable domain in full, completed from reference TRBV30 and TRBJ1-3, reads SQTIHQWPATLVQPVGSPLSLECTVEGTSNPNLYWYRQAAGRGLQLLFYSVGIGQISSEVPQNLSASRPQDRQFILSSKKLLLSDSGFYLCAWSVKASGGNTIYFGEGSWLTVV.

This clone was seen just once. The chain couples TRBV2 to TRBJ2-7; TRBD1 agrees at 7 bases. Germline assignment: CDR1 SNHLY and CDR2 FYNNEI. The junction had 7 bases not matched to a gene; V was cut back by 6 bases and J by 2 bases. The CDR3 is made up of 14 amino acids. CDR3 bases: TGTGCCAGCAGCGAACAGGGGCTAGCCTACGAGCAGTACTTC. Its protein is CASSEQGLAYEQYF.

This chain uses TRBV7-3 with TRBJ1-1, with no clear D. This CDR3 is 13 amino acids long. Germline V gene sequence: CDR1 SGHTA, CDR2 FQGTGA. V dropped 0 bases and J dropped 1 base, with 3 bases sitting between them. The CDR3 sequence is CASSLTWNTEAFF. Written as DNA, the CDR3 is TGTGCCAGCAGCTTAACATGGAACACTGAAGCTTTCTTT.

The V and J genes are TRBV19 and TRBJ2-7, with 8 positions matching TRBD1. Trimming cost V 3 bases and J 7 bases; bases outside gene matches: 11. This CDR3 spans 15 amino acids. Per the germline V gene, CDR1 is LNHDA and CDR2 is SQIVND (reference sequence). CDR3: CASSIDGTRGLEQYF. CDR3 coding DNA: TGTGCCAGTAGTATTGATGGTACCAGGGGGCTTGAGCAGTACTTC.

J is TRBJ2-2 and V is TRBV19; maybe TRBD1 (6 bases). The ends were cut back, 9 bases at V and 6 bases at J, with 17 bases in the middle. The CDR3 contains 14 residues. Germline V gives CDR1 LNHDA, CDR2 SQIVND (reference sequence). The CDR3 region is CARRTVPQPGELFF. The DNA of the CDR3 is TGTGCCAGAAGGACAGTACCACAGCCCGGGGAGCTGTTTTTT.

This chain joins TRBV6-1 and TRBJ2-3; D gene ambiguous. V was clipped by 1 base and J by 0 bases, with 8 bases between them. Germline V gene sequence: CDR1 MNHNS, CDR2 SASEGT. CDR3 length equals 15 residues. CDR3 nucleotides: TGTGCCAGCAGTGAAGGGTTGGGCAGCACAGATACGCAGTATTTT. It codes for CASSEGLGSTDTQYF.

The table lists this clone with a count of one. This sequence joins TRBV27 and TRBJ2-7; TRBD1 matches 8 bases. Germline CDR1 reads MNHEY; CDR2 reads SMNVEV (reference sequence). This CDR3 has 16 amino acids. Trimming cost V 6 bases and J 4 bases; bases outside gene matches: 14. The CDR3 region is CASSLRPGQVMYEQYF. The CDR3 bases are TGTGCCAGCAGCCTAAGGCCGGGACAGGTTATGTACGAGCAGTACTTC.

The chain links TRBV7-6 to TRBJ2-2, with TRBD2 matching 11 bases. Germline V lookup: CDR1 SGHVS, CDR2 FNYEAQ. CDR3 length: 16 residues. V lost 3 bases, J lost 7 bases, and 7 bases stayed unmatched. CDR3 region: CASSFTSGREGGELFF. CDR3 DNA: TGTGCCAGCAGCTTCACTAGCGGGAGAGAGGGCGGGGAGCTGTTTTTT.

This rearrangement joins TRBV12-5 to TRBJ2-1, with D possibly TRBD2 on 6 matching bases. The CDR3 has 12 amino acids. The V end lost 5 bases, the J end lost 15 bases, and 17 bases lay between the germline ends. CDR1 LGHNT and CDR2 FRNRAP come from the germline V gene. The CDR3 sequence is CASGPLRERVFF. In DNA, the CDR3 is TGTGCTAGTGGTCCTCTCCGGGAGAGGGTGTTCTTC.

Here the CDR3 reads CSVVSYQPNYGYTF. The CDR3 bases are TGCAGCGTTGTTAGCTACCAACCTAACTATGGCTACACCTTC. This rearrangement joins TRBV29-1 to TRBJ1-2; D uncertain. V was clipped by 4 bases and J by 0 bases, with 12 bases between them. This CDR3 region has 14 residues. CDR1 and CDR2 from the germline V gene are SQVTM and ANQGSEA.

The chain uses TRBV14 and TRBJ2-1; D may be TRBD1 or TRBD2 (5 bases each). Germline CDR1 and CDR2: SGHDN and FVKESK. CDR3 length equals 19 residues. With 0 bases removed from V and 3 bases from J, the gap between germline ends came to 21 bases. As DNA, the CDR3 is TGTGCCAGCAGCCAAGAAGGCGGCGTCGGGAAGGGGTTCTACAATGAGCAGTTCTTC. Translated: CASSQEGGVGKGFYNEQFF.

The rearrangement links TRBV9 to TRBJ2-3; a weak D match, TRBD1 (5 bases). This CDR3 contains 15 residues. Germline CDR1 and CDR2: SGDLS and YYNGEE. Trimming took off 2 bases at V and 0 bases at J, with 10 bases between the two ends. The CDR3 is CASSVWQGSTDTQYF. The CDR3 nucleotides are TGTGCCAGCAGCGTCTGGCAGGGAAGCACAGATACGCAGTATTTT.

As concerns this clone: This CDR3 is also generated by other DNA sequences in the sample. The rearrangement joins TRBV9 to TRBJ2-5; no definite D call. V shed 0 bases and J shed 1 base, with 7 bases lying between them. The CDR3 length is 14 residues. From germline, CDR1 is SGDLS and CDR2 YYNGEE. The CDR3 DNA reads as TGTGCCAGCAGCGTAGTTGGTACCCAAGAGACCCAGTACTTC. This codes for CASSVVGTQETQYF.

The CDR3 nucleotides are TGCAGCGCTGACCGGACAGGGACGAACTATGGCTACACCTTC. This gives the protein CSADRTGTNYGYTF. V usage is TRBV29-1 and J usage is TRBJ1-2, with TRBD1 identical over 8 bases. V was pared by 7 bases and J by 2 bases, with 9 bases of the junction left unmatched. The CDR3 runs to 14 residues. Germline CDR1 is SQVTM and CDR2 is ANQGSEA.